Presented here are 7 T cell receptor beta chains from one specimen sequenced in a study of tissue T cells after allogeneic stem cell transplantation. Sequencing used immunoSEQ multiplex PCR; TCRdb keeps in-frame clones, though not all of them. The data hold about 6,800 clones, with less than 60% observed a single time. The sample was duodenum tissue, taken at autopsy. These TCRs come from a female donor at least 60 years old with lung cancer.

This clone is a singleton in its sample. The rearrangement joins TRBV6-1 to TRBJ1-1; D is unclear. V dropped 3 bases and J dropped 10 bases, with 6 bases sitting between them. The V gene's germline CDR1 is MNHNS and CDR2 SASEGT. This CDR3 has 10 amino acids. CDR3 coding DNA: TGTGCCAGCAGTGAGCCAAGAGCTTTCTTT. Translated, it gives CASSEPRAFF.

The V gene is TRBV19, the J gene TRBJ2-7, with a possible D match to TRBD1 (7 bases). The CDR3 spans 12 residues. The V end was cut by 10 bases, the J end by 3 bases, with 13 bases between. The V gene's germline CDR1 is LNHDA and CDR2 SQIVND (reference sequence). The CDR3 here is CATRGQLYEQYF. CDR3 bases: TGTGCCACGCGGGGACAGCTCTACGAGCAGTACTTC. Using reference TRBV19 and TRBJ2-7 for the parts outside the CDR3, the full variable domain is DGGITQSPKYLFRKEGQNVTLSCEQNLNHDAMYWYRQDPGQGLRLIYYSQIVNDFQKGDIAEGYSVSREKKESFPLTVTSAQKNPTAFYLCATRGQLYEQYFGPGTRLTVT.

The V and J genes are TRBV7-2 and TRBJ2-1, with D unclear. Per germline, CDR1 SGHTA and CDR2 FQGNSA. The CDR3 runs to 12 residues. V was cut by 1 base and J by 8 bases, with 6 bases left in between. DNA of the CDR3: TGTGCCAGCAGCTTAGGAGTGGATGAGCAGTTCTTC. As protein: CASSLGVDEQFF.

The rearrangement uses TRBV19 and TRBJ1-2; possibly TRBD1 for D (5 bases). Germline V CDR1 and CDR2: LNHDA, SQIVND (reference sequence). This CDR3 has 15 amino acids. Deletions cut 3 bases from V and 8 bases from J, with 19 bases between. As DNA, the CDR3 is TGTGCCAGTAGTATTGGGACGGCAGGAGGGGTCGGCTACACCTTC. It specifies CASSIGTAGGVGYTF.

In the case of this clone: Being one base from a much bigger clone, this may be a read error. Within the sample, other DNA sequences also encode this same CDR3. The chain recombines TRBV7-3 with TRBJ1-1, with unresolved D. The germline V gene encodes CDR1 SGHTA and CDR2 FQGTGA. V lost 2 bases to trimming and J lost 1 base, with 14 bases between them. The CDR3 is 16 residues long. Here the CDR3 reads CASSLGGWRTNTEAFF. The CDR3 nucleotides read TGTGCCAGCAGCTTAGGAGGTTGGCGAACGAACACTGAAGCTTTCTTT. The whole variable domain, remainder taken from reference TRBV7-3 and TRBJ1-1, is GAGVSQTPSNKVTEKGKYVELRCDPISGHTALYWYRQSLGQGPEFLIYFQGTGAADDSGLPNDRFFAVRPEGSVSTLKIQRTERGDSAVYLCASSLGGWRTNTEAFFGQGTRLTVV.

This clone was detected only a few times. The chain combines TRBV14 with TRBJ2-1; D is ambiguous. There are 13 residues in the CDR3. V dropped 2 bases and J dropped 2 bases, with 4 bases sitting between them. Germline V CDR1 and CDR2: SGHDN, FVKESK. The CDR3 is CASSQNTYNEQFF. CDR3 bases: TGTGCCAGCAGCCAAAACACCTACAATGAGCAGTTCTTC.

The rearrangement uses TRBV7-9 and TRBJ2-1; possible D gene TRBD1, 5 bases. The germline V and J ends were trimmed by 5 bases and 4 bases, with 15 bases remaining between them. CDR3 length: 15 residues. Germline CDR1 SEHNR, CDR2 FQNEAQ (reference sequence). The CDR3 reads CASSPRGGFYNEQFF. CDR3 coding DNA: TGTGCCAGCAGCCCTAGGGGTGGGTTTTACAATGAGCAGTTCTTC.